What follows is one T cell receptor beta chain and its context. The antigen remains unidentified. The germline V and J ends were trimmed by 3 bases and 0 bases, with 15 bases remaining between them. The CDR3 is made up of 17 amino acids. The V gene's germline CDR1 is MNHEY and CDR2 SMNVEV (reference sequence). These data originate in a study of neoadjuvant anti-PD-1 for oral cavity cancer. For the study at large: Non-progressing patients received a fourth nivolumab dose near day 43, then surgery on days 50-56.

The assay was immunoSEQ multiplex PCR, and TCRdb's table has in-frame clones only and misses some. The table records fewer than 20,000 clones, approximately 70% of them present only once. Study observations and caveats: PBMC Gini-index clonality exceeded responders' in non-responders post-nivolumab.

Patients had HPV-negative, locally advanced oral cavity squamous cell carcinoma. The sample consisted of PBMCs, taken before nivolumab (anti-PD-1) treatment. This TCR came from a person between 35 and 79 years old with oral cavity squamous cell carcinoma. V and J are TRBV27 and TRBJ2-1; D not resolved. CDR3 bases: TGTGCCAGCAGTTTTCTATCAGTTAAGAGCTCCTACAATGAGCAGTTCTTC. The encoded protein is CASSFLSVKSSYNEQFF.